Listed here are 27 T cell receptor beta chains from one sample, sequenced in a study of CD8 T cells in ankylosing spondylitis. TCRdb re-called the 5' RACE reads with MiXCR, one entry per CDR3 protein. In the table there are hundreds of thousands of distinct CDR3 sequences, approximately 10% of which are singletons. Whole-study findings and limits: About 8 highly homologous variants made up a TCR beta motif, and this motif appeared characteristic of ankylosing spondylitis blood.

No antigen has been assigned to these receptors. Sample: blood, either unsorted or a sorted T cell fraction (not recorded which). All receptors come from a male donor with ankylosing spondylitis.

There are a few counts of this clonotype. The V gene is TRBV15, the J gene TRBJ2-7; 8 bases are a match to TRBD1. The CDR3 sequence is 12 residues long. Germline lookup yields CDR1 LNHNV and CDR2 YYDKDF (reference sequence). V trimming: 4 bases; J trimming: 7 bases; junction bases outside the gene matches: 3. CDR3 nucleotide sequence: TGTGCCACCAGCATACAGGGGGGTGAGCAGTACTTC. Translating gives CATSIQGGEQYF.

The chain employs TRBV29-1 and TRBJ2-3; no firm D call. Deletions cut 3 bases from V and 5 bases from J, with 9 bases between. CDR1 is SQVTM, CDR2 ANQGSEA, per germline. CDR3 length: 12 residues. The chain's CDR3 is CSVDRTVDTQYF. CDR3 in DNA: TGCAGCGTTGACAGGACCGTAGATACGCAGTATTTT.

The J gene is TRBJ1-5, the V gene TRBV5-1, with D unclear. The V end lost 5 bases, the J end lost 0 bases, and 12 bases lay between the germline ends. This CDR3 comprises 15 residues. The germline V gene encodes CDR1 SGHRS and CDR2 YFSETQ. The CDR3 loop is CASRLNSYSNQPQHF. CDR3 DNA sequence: TGCGCCAGCAGACTAAACAGCTATAGCAATCAGCCCCAGCATTTT.

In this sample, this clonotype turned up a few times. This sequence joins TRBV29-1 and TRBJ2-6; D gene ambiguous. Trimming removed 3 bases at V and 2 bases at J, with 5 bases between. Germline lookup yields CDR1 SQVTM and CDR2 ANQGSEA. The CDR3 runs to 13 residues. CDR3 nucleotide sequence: TGCAGCGTTGAGACCGCTGGGGCCAACGTCCTGACTTTC. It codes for CSVETAGANVLTF.

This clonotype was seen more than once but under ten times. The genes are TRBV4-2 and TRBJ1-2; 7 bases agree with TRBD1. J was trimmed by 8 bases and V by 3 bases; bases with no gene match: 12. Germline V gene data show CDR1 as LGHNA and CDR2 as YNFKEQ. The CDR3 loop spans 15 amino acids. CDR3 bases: TGTGCCAGCAGCCACCAAGGCGACAGGGCTGCCGGCTACACCTTC. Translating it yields CASSHQGDRAAGYTF.

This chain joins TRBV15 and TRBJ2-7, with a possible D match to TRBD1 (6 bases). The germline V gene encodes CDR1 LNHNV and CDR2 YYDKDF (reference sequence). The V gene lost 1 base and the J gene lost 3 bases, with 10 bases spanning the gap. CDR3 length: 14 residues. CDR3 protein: CATSRVLQGYEQYF. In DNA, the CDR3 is TGTGCCACCAGCAGAGTCCTACAGGGCTACGAGCAGTACTTC. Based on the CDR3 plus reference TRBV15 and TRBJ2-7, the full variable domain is DAMVIQNPRYQVTQFGKPVTLSCSQTLNHNVMYWYQQKSSQAPKLLFHYYDKDFNNEADTPDNFQSRRPNTSFCFLDIRSPGLGDTAMYLCATSRVLQGYEQYFGPGTRLTVT.

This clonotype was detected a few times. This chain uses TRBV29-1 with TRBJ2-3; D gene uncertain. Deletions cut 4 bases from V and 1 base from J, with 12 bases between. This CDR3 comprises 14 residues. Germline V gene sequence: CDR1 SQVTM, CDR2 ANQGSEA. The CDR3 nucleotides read TGCAGCGTTGCTGGCCTTCGGGGCACAGATACGCAGTATTTT. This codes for CSVAGLRGTDTQYF.

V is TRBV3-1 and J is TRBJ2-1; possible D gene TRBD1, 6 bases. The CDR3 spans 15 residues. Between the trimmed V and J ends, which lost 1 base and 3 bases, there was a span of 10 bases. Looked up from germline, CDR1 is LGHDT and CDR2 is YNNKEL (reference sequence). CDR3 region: CASSQAGANYNEQFF. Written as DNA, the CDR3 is TGTGCCAGCAGCCAAGCAGGGGCCAACTACAATGAGCAGTTCTTC.

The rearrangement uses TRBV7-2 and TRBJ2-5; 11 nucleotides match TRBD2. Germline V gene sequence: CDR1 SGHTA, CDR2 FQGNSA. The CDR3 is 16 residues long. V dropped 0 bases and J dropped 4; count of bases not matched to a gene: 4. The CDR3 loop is CASSLASGGARETQYF. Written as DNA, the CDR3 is TGTGCCAGCAGCTTAGCTAGCGGGGGGGCACGAGAGACCCAGTACTTC.

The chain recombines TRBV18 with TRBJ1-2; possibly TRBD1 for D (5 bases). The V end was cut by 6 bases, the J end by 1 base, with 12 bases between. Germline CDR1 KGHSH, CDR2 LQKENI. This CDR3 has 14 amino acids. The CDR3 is CASSREGNNYGYTF. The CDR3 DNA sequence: TGTGCCAGCTCTCGCGAGGGGAATAACTATGGCTACACCTTC.

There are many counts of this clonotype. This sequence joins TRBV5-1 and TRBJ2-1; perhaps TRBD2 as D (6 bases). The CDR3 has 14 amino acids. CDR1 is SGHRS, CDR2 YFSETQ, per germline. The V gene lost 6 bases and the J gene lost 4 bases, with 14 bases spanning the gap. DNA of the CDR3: TGCGCCAGCAAGAGGGCTAGCGCTTACAATGAGCAGTTCTTC. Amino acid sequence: CASKRASAYNEQFF.

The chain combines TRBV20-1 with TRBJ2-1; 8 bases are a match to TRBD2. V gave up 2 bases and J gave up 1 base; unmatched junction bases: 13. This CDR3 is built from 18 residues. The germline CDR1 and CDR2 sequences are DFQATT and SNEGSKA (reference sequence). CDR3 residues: CSARSLTSVTGSYNEQFF. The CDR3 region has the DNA TGCAGTGCTAGATCCCTGACTAGCGTGACGGGGTCCTACAATGAGCAGTTCTTC.

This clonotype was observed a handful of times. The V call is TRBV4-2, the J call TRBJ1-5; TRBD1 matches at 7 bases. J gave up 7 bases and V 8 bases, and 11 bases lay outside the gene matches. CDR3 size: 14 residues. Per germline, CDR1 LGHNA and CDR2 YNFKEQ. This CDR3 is CASARGGEYQPQHF. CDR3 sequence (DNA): TGTGCCAGCGCTCGAGGGGGCGAATACCAGCCCCAGCATTTT.

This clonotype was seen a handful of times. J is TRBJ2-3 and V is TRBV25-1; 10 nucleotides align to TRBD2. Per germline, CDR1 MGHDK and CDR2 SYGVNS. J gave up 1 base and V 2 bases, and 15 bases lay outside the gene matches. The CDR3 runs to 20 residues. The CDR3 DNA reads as TGTGCCAGCAGTGAAAACCCGGGACTAGCGACTACTTACGGCACAGATACGCAGTATTTT. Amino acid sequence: CASSENPGLATTYGTDTQYF.

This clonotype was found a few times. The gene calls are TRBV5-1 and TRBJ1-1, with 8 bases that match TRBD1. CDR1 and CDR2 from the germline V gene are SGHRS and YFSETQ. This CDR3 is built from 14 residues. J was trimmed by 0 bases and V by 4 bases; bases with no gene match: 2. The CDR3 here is CASSADRVNTEAFF. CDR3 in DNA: TGCGCCAGCAGCGCGGACAGGGTGAACACTGAAGCTTTCTTT. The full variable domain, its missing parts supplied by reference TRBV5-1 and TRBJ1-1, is KAGVTQTPRYLIKTRGQQVTLSCSPISGHRSVSWYQQTPGQGLQFLFEYFSETQRNKGNFPGRFSGRQFSNSRSEMNVSTLELGDSALYLCASSADRVNTEAFFGQGTRLTVV.

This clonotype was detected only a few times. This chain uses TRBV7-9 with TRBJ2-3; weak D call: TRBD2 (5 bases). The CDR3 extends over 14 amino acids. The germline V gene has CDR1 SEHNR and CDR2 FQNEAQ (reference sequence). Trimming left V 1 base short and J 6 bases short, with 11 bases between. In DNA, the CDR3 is TGTGCCAGCAGCTTAGACTTCGGCGGGGATACGCAGTATTTT. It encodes CASSLDFGGDTQYF.

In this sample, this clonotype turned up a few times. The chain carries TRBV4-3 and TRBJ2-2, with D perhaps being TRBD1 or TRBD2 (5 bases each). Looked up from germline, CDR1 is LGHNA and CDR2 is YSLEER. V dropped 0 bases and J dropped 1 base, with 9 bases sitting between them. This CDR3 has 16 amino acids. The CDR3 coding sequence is TGCGCCAGCAGCCAAGATCGGGGCAGGAACACCGGGGAGCTGTTTTTT. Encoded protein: CASSQDRGRNTGELFF.

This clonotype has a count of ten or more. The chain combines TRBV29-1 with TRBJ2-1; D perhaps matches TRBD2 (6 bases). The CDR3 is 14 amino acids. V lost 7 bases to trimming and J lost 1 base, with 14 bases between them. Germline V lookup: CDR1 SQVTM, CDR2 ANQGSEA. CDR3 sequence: CSGGGLRSYNEQFF. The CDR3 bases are TGCAGCGGAGGAGGGTTAAGGTCCTACAATGAGCAGTTCTTC.

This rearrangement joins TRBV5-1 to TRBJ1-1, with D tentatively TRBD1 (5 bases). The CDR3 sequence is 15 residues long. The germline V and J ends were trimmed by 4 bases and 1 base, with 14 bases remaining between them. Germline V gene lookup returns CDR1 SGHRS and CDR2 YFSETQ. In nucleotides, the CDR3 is TGCGCCAGCAGCGAGCAGCGGGGGAAGAACACTGAAGCTTTCTTT. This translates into CASSEQRGKNTEAFF.

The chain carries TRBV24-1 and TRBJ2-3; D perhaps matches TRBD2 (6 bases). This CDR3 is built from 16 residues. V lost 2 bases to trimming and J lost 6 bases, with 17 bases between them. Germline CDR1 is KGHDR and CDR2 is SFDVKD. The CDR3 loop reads CATSDSFGGSDDTQYF. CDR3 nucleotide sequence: TGTGCCACCAGTGATTCCTTCGGAGGGAGTGACGATACGCAGTATTTT.

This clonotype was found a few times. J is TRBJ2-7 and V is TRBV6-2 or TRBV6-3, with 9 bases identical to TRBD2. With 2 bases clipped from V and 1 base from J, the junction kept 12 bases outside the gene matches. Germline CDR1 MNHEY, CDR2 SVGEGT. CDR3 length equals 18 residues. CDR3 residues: CASSYPGLARRPSYEQYF. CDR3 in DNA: TGTGCCAGCAGTTACCCTGGACTAGCGCGTCGACCGTCCTACGAGCAGTACTTC.

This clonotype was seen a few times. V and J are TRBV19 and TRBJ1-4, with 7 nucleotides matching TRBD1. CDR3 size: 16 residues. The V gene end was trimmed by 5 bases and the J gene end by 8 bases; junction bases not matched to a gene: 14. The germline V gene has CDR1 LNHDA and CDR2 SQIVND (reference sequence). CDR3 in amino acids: CASSAEQGRVNEKLFF. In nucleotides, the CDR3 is TGTGCCAGTAGTGCAGAACAGGGGCGAGTTAACGAAAAACTGTTTTTT.

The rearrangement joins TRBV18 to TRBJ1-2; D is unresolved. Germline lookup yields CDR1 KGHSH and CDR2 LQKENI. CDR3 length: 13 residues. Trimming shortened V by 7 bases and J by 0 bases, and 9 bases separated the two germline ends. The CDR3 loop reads CASWAEANYGYTF. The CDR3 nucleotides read TGTGCCAGCTGGGCAGAAGCTAACTATGGCTACACCTTC.

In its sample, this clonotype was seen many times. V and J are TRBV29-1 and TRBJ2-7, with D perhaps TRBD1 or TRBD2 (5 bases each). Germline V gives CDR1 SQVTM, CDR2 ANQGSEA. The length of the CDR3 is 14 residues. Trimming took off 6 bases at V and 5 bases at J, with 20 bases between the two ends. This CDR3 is CSVRRLGRGDEQYF. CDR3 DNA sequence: TGCAGCGTCCGGCGTCTAGGCAGAGGGGACGAGCAGTACTTC.

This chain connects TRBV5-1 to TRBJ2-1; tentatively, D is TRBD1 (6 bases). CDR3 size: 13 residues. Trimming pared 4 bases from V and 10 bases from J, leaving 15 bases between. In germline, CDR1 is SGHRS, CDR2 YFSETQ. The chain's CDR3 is CASSLDSKGEQFF. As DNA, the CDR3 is TGCGCCAGCAGCCTGGACAGCAAGGGGGAGCAGTTCTTC. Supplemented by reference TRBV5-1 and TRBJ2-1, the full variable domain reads KAGVTQTPRYLIKTRGQQVTLSCSPISGHRSVSWYQQTPGQGLQFLFEYFSETQRNKGNFPGRFSGRQFSNSRSEMNVSTLELGDSALYLCASSLDSKGEQFFGPGTRLTVL.

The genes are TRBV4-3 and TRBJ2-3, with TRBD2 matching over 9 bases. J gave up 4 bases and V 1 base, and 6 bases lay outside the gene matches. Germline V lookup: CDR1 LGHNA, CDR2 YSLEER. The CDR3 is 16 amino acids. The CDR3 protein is CASSQGKAGGADTQYF. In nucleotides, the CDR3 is TGCGCCAGCAGCCAAGGGAAGGCGGGAGGGGCAGATACGCAGTATTTT.

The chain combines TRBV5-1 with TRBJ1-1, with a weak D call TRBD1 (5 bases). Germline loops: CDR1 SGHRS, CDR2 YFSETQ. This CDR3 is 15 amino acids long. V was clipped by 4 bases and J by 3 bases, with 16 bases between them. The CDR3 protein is CASSPWGRQDTEAFF. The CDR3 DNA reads TGCGCCAGCAGCCCGTGGGGCAGGCAGGACACTGAAGCTTTCTTT.